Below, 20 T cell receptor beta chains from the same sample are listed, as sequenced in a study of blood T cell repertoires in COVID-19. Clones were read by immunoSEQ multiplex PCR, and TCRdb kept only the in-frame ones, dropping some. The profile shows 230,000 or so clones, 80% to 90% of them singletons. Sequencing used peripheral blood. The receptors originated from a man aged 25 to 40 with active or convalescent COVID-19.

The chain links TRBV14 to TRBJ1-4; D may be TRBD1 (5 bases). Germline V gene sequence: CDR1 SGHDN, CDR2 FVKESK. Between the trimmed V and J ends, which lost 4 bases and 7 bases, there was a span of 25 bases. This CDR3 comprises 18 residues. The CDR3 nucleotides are TGTGCCAGCAGCCGCAGGGTTTCCGAGCTGTCCCTGGGTGAAAAACTGTTTTTT. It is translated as CASSRRVSELSLGEKLFF. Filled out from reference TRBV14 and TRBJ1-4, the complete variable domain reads EAGVTQFPSHSVIEKGQTVTLRCDPISGHDNLYWYRRVMGKEIKFLLHFVKESKQDESGMPNNRFLAERTGGTYSTLKVQPAELEDSGVYFCASSRRVSELSLGEKLFFGSGTQLSVL.

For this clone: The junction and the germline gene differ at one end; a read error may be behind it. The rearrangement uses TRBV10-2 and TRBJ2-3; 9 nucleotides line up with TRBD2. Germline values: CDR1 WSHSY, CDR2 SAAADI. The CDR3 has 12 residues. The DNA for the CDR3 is TGCGCCAGCATATTCCCGCTAGCGGGATCGCGATTT. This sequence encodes CASIFPLAGSRF.

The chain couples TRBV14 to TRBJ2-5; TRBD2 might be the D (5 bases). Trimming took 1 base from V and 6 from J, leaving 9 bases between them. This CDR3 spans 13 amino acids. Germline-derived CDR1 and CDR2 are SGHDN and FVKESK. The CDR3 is CASSQGGGQTQYF. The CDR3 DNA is TGTGCCAGCAGCCAAGGAGGCGGGCAGACCCAGTACTTC.

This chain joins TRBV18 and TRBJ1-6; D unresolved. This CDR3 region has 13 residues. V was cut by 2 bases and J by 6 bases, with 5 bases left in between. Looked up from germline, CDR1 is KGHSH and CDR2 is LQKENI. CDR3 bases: TGTGCCAGCTCACCAGACTTTAATTCACCCCTCCACTTT. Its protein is CASSPDFNSPLHF. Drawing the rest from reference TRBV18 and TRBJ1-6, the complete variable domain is NAGVMQNPRHLVRRRGQEARLRCSPMKGHSHVYWYRQLPEEGLKFMVYLQKENIIDESGMPKERFSAEFPKEGPSILRIQQVVRGDSAAYFCASSPDFNSPLHFGNGTRLTVT.

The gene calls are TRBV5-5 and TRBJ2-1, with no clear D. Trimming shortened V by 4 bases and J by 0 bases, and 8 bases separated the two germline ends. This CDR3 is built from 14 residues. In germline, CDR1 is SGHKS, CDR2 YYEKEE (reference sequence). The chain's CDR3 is CASSRDISYNEQFF. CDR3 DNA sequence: TGTGCCAGCAGCCGCGACATCTCCTACAATGAGCAGTTCTTC.

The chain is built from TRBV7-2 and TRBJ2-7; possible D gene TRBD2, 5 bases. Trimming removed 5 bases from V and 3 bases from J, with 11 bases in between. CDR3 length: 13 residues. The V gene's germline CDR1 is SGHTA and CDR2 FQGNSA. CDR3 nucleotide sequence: TGTGCCAGCAGCACCGGGATCCTCTACGAGCAGTACTTC. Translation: CASSTGILYEQYF.

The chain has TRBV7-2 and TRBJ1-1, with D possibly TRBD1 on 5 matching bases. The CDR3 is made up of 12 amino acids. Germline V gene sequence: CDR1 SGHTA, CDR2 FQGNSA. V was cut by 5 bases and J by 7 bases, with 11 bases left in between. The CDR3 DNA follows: TGTGCCAGCAGCGGGTGGGGCGGTGAAGCTTTCTTT. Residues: CASSGWGGEAFF.

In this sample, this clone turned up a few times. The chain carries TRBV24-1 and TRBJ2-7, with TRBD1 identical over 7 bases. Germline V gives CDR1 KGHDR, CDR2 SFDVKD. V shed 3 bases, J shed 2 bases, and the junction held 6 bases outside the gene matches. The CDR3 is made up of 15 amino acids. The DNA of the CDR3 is TGTGCCACCAGTGATCCCCGGGACAGAACCTACGAGCAGTACTTC. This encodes CATSDPRDRTYEQYF.

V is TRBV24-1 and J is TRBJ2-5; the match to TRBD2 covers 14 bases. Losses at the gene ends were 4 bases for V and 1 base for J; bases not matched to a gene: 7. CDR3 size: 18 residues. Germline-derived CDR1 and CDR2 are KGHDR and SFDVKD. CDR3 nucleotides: TGTGCCACCAGTGACCCCGGACTAGCGGGGGGCCGCCAAGAGACCCAGTACTTC. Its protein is CATSDPGLAGGRQETQYF.

The CDR3 spells CASSSTRFKLETQYF. The CDR3 DNA follows: TGTGCCAGCAGTTCGACTAGATTCAAACTGGAGACCCAGTACTTC. The chain employs TRBV7-2 and TRBJ2-5; tentatively, D is TRBD2 (6 bases). Germline-derived CDR1 and CDR2 are SGHTA and FQGNSA. The CDR3 spans 15 residues. Trimming shortened V by 6 bases and J by 5 bases, and 19 bases separated the two germline ends.

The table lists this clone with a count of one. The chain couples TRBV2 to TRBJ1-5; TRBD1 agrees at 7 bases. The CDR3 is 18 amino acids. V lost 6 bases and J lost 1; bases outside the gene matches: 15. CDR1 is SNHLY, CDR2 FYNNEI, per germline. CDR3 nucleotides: TGTGCCAGCAGCGCTAGGGGGCTTTTGGGTTTGAGCAATCAGCCCCAGCATTTT. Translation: CASSARGLLGLSNQPQHF.

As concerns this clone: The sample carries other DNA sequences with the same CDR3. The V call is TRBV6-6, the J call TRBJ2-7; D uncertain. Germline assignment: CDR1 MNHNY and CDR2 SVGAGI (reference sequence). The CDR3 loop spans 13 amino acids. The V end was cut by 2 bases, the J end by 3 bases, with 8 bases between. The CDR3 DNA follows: TGTGCCAGCAGTTACAGTAGAGGCTACGAGCAGTACTTC. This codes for CASSYSRGYEQYF.

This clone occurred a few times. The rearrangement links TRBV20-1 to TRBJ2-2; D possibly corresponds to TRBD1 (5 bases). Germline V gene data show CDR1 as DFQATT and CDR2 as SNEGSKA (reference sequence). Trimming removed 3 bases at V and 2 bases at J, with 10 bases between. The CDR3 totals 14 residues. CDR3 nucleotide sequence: TGCAGTGCTAGTTACAGGACAAACACCGGGGAGCTGTTTTTT. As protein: CSASYRTNTGELFF.

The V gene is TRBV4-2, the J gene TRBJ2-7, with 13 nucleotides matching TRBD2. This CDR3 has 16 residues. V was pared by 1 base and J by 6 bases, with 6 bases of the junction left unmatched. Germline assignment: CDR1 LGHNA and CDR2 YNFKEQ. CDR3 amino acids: CASSQVGLAGVLEQYF. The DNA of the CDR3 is TGTGCCAGCAGCCAAGTCGGACTAGCGGGGGTACTCGAGCAGTACTTC.

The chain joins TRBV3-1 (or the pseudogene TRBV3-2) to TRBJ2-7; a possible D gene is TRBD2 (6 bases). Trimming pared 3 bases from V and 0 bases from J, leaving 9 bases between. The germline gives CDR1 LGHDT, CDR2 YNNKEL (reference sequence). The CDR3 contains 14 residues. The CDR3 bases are TGTGCCAGCAGCCAGGCGGGGAGCTCCTACGAGCAGTACTTC. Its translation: CASSQAGSSYEQYF.

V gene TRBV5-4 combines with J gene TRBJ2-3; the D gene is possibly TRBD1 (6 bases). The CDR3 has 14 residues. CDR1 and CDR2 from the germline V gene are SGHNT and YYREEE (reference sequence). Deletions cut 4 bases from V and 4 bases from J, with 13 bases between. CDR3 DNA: TGTGCCAGCAGCCCCGGACAGAGGCCAGATACGCAGTATTTT. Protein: CASSPGQRPDTQYF.

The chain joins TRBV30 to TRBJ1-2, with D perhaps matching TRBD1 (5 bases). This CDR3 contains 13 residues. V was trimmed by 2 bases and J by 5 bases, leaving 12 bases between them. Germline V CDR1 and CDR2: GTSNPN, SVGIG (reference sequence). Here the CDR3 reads CAWSRGGGYGYTF. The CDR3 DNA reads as TGTGCCTGGAGTCGCGGCGGGGGTTATGGCTACACCTTC.

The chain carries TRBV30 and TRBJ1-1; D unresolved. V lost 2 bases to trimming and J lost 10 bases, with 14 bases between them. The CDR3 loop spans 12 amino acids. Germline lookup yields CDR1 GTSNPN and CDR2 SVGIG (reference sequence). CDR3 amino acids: CAWSPPRRVAFF. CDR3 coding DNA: TGTGCCTGGAGTCCCCCGCGGAGGGTAGCTTTCTTT.

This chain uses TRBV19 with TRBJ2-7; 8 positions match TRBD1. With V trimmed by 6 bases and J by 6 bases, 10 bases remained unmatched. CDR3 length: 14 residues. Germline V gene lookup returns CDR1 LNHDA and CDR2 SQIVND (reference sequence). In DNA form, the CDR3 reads TGTGCCAGTAGCCTAGACGACAGGGGTCGCGAGCAGTACTTC. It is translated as CASSLDDRGREQYF.

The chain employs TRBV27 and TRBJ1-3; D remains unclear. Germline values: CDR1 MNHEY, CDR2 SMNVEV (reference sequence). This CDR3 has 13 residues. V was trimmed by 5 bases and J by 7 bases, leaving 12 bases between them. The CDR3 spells CASSQSGGNTIYF. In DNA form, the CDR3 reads TGTGCCAGCAGTCAATCGGGCGGGAACACCATATATTTT.